The present entry profiles one T cell receptor (beta chain) with its context. Its antigen is not yet known. Per-base qualities were not stored, and no clone one base away is much larger. The collaborating institutions used their own protocols to collect whole blood in K2EDTA tubes. For TCRbeta analysis, collaborators shipped samples as frozen whole blood, isolated PBMCs, or DNA extracted from either of those sample types. TCRbeta CDR3 regions were amplified from genomic DNA by means of the immunoSEQ Assay, a bias-controlled multiplex PCR. In the authors' own workflow: Within the assay, amplification of reference gene primers was used to estimate how many nucleated cells each sample contained. To quantify the absolute abundance of each unique TCRbeta CDR3 rearrangement, sequence reads were collapsed and filtered. For each sample, productive Simpson clonality was calculated by taking the square root of Simpson's diversity index across productive rearrangements. TCRdb limited this immuneACCESS table to in-frame rearrangements with V and J called. A share of clones is missing; checked studies link under half to unresolved V genes, and the rest is unexplained. For V, J and clone size, that table is used; D and trimming come from the DNA. This sample lists roughly 110,000 clones; roughly 90% were detected once. The ten largest clones take up under 5.5% of the sample.

Including the terminal cysteine and phenylalanine, the CDR3 comprises 11 residues. The read is trimmed to its CDR3 DNA, 33 bases read in frame from base 1. The trim is 6 bases for V and 6 bases for J, with a gap of 9 bases between the germline ends. Per the germline V gene (reference sequence), LNHDA is the CDR1 and SQIVND is the CDR2. The data belong to a study of blood T cell repertoires in COVID-19 (dated by TCRdb to the early 2020s). For the wider study: The collaborator samples originated in the United States, Italy and Spain and spanned the acute and convalescent phases of COVID-19. The prospective study material was composed of cDNA or gDNA derived from T cells, B-cell-depleted T cells, or PBMCs. Deeply sampled blood TCRbeta repertoires from subjects exposed to, actively infected with, or recovered from COVID-19 were included in the dataset. The repertoires were released in a freely available public database meant as a resource for research on the immune response to SARS-CoV-2. Samples were obtained from the ongoing ImmuneRACE study (first 160 participants) and from 1,200 or so subjects provided by 6 global collaborators. The sample metadata nearly always contained a de-identified subject ID, COVID-19 status, age in years and sex. Where available, HLA class I and class II types were taken from metadata supplied by the sample provider and were not determined by assay-based typing. General findings and caveats noted by the study authors: The amount of clinical and demographic metadata varied by source and participant and was provided uncurated.

The clonotype originates from a man in his forties or fifties with active or convalescent COVID-19. The V and J segments used are TRBV19 and TRBJ2-7; no D gene is confidently identified. Sequencing used peripheral blood. The encoded CDR3 is CASSNSSEQYF. The nucleotide sequence is TGTGCCAGTAGCAACAGTAGCGAGCAGTACTTC.